What follows is one T cell receptor (beta chain) and its context. Its antigen is currently unknown. These data are taken from a study of response to subunit inactivated influenza vaccine. Findings and caveats of the study: Authors suggested each seasonal influenza vaccination recruits few new T cells.

TCRdb used MiXCR to reprocess the RT-PCR reads, holding one entry per CDR3 protein. The sample gives about 700,000 distinct CDR3 sequences, 13% to 15% of which show up once; approximately 7.6% is in the top ten. Trimming removed 6 bases at V and 7 bases at J, with 16 bases between. The germline CDR1 and CDR2 sequences are MNHEY and SVGEGT. The CDR3 sequence is 14 residues long. This sequence originates from a man aged 50 to 60 who received an inactivated influenza vaccine. This chain joins TRBV6-2 or TRBV6-3 and TRBJ1-5; D gene ambiguous. The sample consisted of PBMCs from blood, taken around 14 days before vaccination. CDR3 nucleotide sequence: TGTGCCAGCAGCTCTGACATGGTCGGCCAGCCCCAGCATTTT. This gives the protein CASSSDMVGQPQHF.